Shown below are 3 T cell receptor beta chains from a single sample sequenced in a study of OX40 agonist ivuxolimab in advanced cancers. Clones were read by immunoSEQ multiplex PCR, and TCRdb kept only the in-frame ones, dropping some. The sample lists 60,000 to 75,000 clones, approximately 86% occurring once. The sample here was CD4+ or CD8+ T cells sorted from blood, taken in a trial of the OX40 agonist ivuxolimab. These receptors originate from an adult with an advanced solid tumor such as melanoma, head and neck, liver or kidney cancer.

The V and J genes are TRBV28 and TRBJ2-2; D is perhaps TRBD1 (5 bases). Germline V gene lookup returns CDR1 MDHEN and CDR2 SYDVKM. This CDR3 contains 16 residues. V lost 10 bases and J 0 bases, leaving 18 bases between the germline ends. CDR3 in DNA: TGTGCCACCTTTAATTGGGGCAGGGCGAACACCGGGGAGCTGTTTTTT. Translation gives CATFNWGRANTGELFF.

In this sample, this clone turned up a few times. CDR3 nucleotide sequence: TGTGCCAGCAGCTTAAGTGGGAACACTGAAGCTTTCTTT. It yields the protein CASSLSGNTEAFF. V and J are TRBV7-9 and TRBJ1-1; D is unresolved. The germline CDR1 and CDR2 sequences are SEHNR and FQNEAQ (reference sequence). The length of the CDR3 is 13 residues. Deletions cut 2 bases from V and 1 base from J, with 5 bases between.

V usage is TRBV6-1 and J usage is TRBJ2-2; D possibly corresponds to TRBD2 (5 bases). V lost 4 bases to trimming and J lost 4 bases, with 10 bases between them. The germline V gene encodes CDR1 MNHNS and CDR2 SASEGT. This CDR3 has 14 residues. Here the CDR3 DNA reads TGTGCCAGCAGTGGGCTAGCTGGCACCGGGGAGCTGTTTTTT. The encoded protein is CASSGLAGTGELFF.